This paragraph reports one T cell receptor (beta chain). The data belong to a study of blood T cell repertoires in COVID-19. Study-wide background: T cells, B-cell-depleted T cells, or PBMCs provided the cDNA or gDNA that served as material.

Authors' analysis steps: Reference gene primers were amplified, and this amplification served to estimate nucleated cell counts. Only in-frame clones appear in the TCRdb table, and some are missing; sequencing was by immunoSEQ multiplex PCR. That table is the source of V, J and clone size, and D and trimming were worked out from the DNA. The sample contains more than 150,000 clones, almost 85% of which appear only once. CDR1 and CDR2 (germline): SGHTA, FQGTGA. This CDR3 is 16 amino acids long. V shed 5 bases, J shed 8 bases, and the junction held 12 bases outside the gene matches. Each participant's cohort was designated according to participant-reported clinical history. Cohort 3 recovered donors had two negative PCRs, clearance, or symptom resolution.

The gene calls are TRBV7-3 and TRBJ2-1; TRBD2 matches at 10 bases. Material for sequencing was PBMCs or T cells enriched from blood (not recorded which). The clonotype originates from a middle-aged man who had recovered from COVID-19. CDR3 amino acids: CASSQISGGPRDEQFF. Here the CDR3 DNA reads TGTGCCAGCAGCCAAATTAGCGGGGGGCCCCGGGATGAGCAGTTCTTC.